This is a list of T cell receptor beta chains from one sample in a study of cytomegalovirus exposure and HLA in healthy donors. Method: immunoSEQ multiplex PCR; TCRdb's copy keeps in-frame clones and lacks some. The table includes just under 95,000 clones, over 75% detected once. The material sequenced was PBMCs. The source of these receptors is a girl aged 2 to 10 in good health and CMV-seropositive. Each CDR3 is given with its conserved first and last residue. D genes are given only for firm matches. Clone size is given for some rows only: seen once, a few or many times, or a class if the clone is expanded.

v_gene,abundance,j_gene,d_gene,CDR3aa,CDR3nt
TRBV14,.,TRBJ1-1,.,CASSGTGDRTEAFF,TGTGCCAGCAGCGGAACGGGGGACCGCACTGAAGCTTTCTTT
TRBV28,.,TRBJ1-4,TRBD1,CASSLTGGSKKLFF,TGTGCCAGCAGTTTAACAGGGGGGTCAAAAAAACTGTTTTTT
TRBV6-4,.,TRBJ2-1,TRBD1,CASSLTPGQAINEQFF,TGTGCCAGCAGTCTTACTCCCGGACAGGCCATAAATGAGCAGTTCTTC
TRBV6-5,few,TRBJ2-2,TRBD1,CASSSAGQANTGELFF,TGTGCCAGCAGTTCCGCGGGACAGGCGAACACCGGGGAGCTGTTTTTT
TRBV2,.,TRBJ2-1,.,CASSLGASSSYNEQFF,TGTGCCAGCAGCCTAGGGGCCTCGAGCTCCTACAATGAGCAGTTCTTC
TRBV4-3,.,TRBJ2-1,.,CASSQDTGREQFF,TGCGCCAGCAGCCAAGATACGGGGAGAGAGCAGTTCTTC
TRBV30,.,TRBJ1-2,.,CAWSDRRNYGYTF,TGTGCCTGGAGTGATCGGCGGAACTATGGCTACACCTTC
TRBV6-5,.,TRBJ1-1,.,CASSGRATANTEAFF,TGTGCCAGCAGTGGTAGAGCTACAGCCAACACTGAAGCTTTCTTT
TRBV19,few,TRBJ2-4,.,CASRESGAKNIQYF,TGTGCCAGCAGGGAAAGTGGGGCCAAAAACATTCAGTACTTC
TRBV6-5,.,TRBJ2-2,TRBD2,CASGLAGDYTGELFF,TGTGCCAGTGGACTAGCGGGAGACTACACCGGGGAGCTGTTTTTT
TRBV28,.,TRBJ1-2,.,CASRKGQLHTF,TGTGCCAGCAGGAAGGGACAACTTCACACCTTC
TRBV19,.,TRBJ2-7,TRBD2,CASSITSGSYEQYF,TGTGCCAGTAGTATAACTAGCGGATCCTACGAGCAGTACTTC
TRBV4-3,.,TRBJ2-7,.,CASSRVLASGYEQYF,TGCGCCAGCAGCCGGGTGCTAGCTTCGGGCTACGAGCAGTACTTC
TRBV5-1,few,TRBJ2-7,TRBD2,CASSLTGGSSYEQYF,TGCGCCAGCAGCTTAACGGGCGGGAGCTCCTACGAGCAGTACTTC
TRBV27,.,TRBJ2-7,TRBD2,CASSVGVGLAEQYF,TGTGCCAGCAGTGTGGGAGTGGGACTAGCGGAGCAGTACTTC
TRBV5-1,.,TRBJ2-7,.,CASSLMGEDYEQYF,TGCGCCAGCAGCTTGATGGGGGAGGACTACGAGCAGTACTTC
TRBV4-2,.,TRBJ2-2,TRBD2,CASSQVLNAGTRFTGELFF,TGTGCCAGCAGCCAAGTTCTTAATGCCGGGACTAGGTTCACCGGGGAGCTGTTTTTT
TRBV4-3,.,TRBJ2-7,.,CASSQSGSARLEQYF,TGCGCCAGCAGCCAAAGCGGTTCGGCGAGGCTCGAGCAGTACTTC
TRBV6-5,.,TRBJ2-5,TRBD2,CASSYLGTSGQETQYF,TGTGCCAGCAGTTACCTCGGGACTAGCGGGCAAGAGACCCAGTACTTC
TRBV7-9,once,TRBJ2-7,TRBD2,CASSAGLAGGHIEQYF,TGTGCCAGCAGCGCGGGACTAGCGGGAGGGCATATCGAGCAGTACTTC
TRBV28,.,TRBJ1-1,.,CASSFVEVSEAFF,TGTGCCAGCAGTTTCGTGGAGGTGAGTGAAGCTTTCTTT
TRBV19,.,TRBJ1-5,.,CASSPEGDQPQHF,TGTGCCAGTAGTCCAGAAGGGGATCAGCCCCAGCATTTT
TRBV19,.,TRBJ2-7,TRBD1,CASSIGQGDEQYF,TGTGCCAGTAGTATAGGACAGGGCGACGAGCAGTACTTC
TRBV27,.,TRBJ2-7,.,CASSGGTDYEQYF,TGTGCCAGCAGTGGCGGGACGGACTACGAGCAGTACTTC
TRBV10-3,.,TRBJ1-1,.,CAISEQVANTEAFF,TGTGCCATCAGTGAGCAGGTGGCGAACACTGAAGCTTTCTTT
TRBV6-6,.,TRBJ2-1,TRBD1,CASRAPGQALYNEQFF,TGTGCCAGCAGAGCCCCAGGACAGGCACTCTACAATGAGCAGTTCTTC
TRBV6-5,.,TRBJ2-7,.,CASSTGVHSPYEQYF,TGTGCCAGCAGTACCGGTGTCCATTCCCCCTACGAGCAGTACTTC
TRBV29-1,.,TRBJ2-5,.,CSVRQGGETQYF,TGCAGCGTTCGGCAGGGCGGCGAGACCCAGTACTTC
TRBV4-1,few,TRBJ1-1,.,CASSQGASEAFF,TGCGCCAGCAGCCAAGGAGCCTCTGAAGCTTTCTTT
TRBV27,.,TRBJ2-3,.,CASSLNIQYF,TGTGCCAGCAGTCTGAACATCCAGTATTTT
TRBV6-5,once,TRBJ2-2,.,CASSYRTGNTGELFF,TGTGCCAGCAGTTACCGGACGGGAAACACCGGGGAGCTGTTTTTT
TRBV7-6,few,TRBJ2-3,TRBD2,CASGLAGDTQYF,TGTGCCAGTGGACTAGCGGGAGATACGCAGTATTTT
TRBV15,.,TRBJ1-5,.,CATSRGQQGLQPQHF,TGTGCCACCAGCAGAGGGCAACAGGGCCTCCAGCCCCAGCATTTT
TRBV28,.,TRBJ1-5,.,CASSFVRFSNQPQHF,TGTGCCAGCAGTTTTGTCAGATTTAGCAATCAGCCCCAGCATTTT
TRBV9,.,TRBJ2-1,TRBD2,CASSFDSGRATNEQFF,TGTGCCAGCAGCTTCGATAGCGGGAGGGCCACCAATGAGCAGTTCTTC
TRBV9,.,TRBJ2-7,TRBD2,CASSGGLAEYYEQYF,TGTGCCAGCAGCGGGGGACTAGCGGAGTACTACGAGCAGTACTTC
TRBV7-9,.,TRBJ2-1,TRBD1,CASSPWTGGIYNEQFF,TGTGCCAGCAGCCCGTGGACAGGCGGAATTTACAATGAGCAGTTCTTC
TRBV9,.,TRBJ1-1,.,CASSVGPRGDTEAFF,TGTGCCAGCAGCGTAGGACCCAGGGGAGACACTGAAGCTTTCTTT
TRBV6-1,.,TRBJ1-2,.,CASSEEFSPNYGYTF,TGTGCCAGCAGTGAGGAGTTCAGCCCTAACTATGGCTACACCTTC
TRBV27,.,TRBJ2-2,.,CASRSVNTGELFF,TGTGCCAGCCGAAGCGTAAACACCGGGGAGCTGTTTTTT
TRBV27,.,TRBJ2-7,TRBD2,CASSGRVGSYEQYF,TGTGCCAGCAGCGGGAGGGTCGGTTCCTACGAGCAGTACTTC
TRBV20-1,.,TRBJ1-1,.,CSARAGEAFF,TGCAGTGCTAGGGCGGGTGAAGCTTTCTTT
TRBV19,.,TRBJ1-1,.,CASRTPGTKVNTEAFF,TGTGCCAGTAGGACCCCAGGGACAAAGGTGAACACTGAAGCTTTCTTT
TRBV19,.,TRBJ1-5,.,CASSIESNQPQHF,TGTGCCAGTAGTATTGAGAGCAATCAGCCCCAGCATTTT
TRBV19,.,TRBJ1-2,TRBD1,CASTPGQIFYGYTF,TGTGCCAGTACCCCGGGACAGATTTTCTATGGCTACACCTTC
TRBV28,.,TRBJ1-5,TRBD1,CASSRTGVRQPQHF,TGTGCCAGCAGCCGAACAGGGGTCAGGCAGCCCCAGCATTTT
TRBV4-1,.,TRBJ1-2,.,CASSQYFPGYGYTF,TGCGCCAGCAGCCAATACTTCCCAGGCTATGGCTACACCTTC
TRBV10-3,.,TRBJ2-7,TRBD2,CAISESSGSYEQYF,TGTGCCATCAGTGAGTCTAGCGGGAGTTACGAGCAGTACTTC